This T cell receptor beta chain was sequenced in a study of T-cell memory formation after mild COVID-19. Overall study context: Largely, the TCR clusters proved donor specific.

The V gene's germline CDR1 is SQVTM and CDR2 ANQGSEA. V lost 4 bases, J lost 4 bases, and 16 bases lay in between. The CDR3 covers 15 residues. Via MiXCR, TCRdb re-called the 5' RACE reads, giving one row per CDR3 protein. The sample holds approximately 100,000 distinct CDR3 sequences, over 15% seen once. Sequenced input: PBMCs or a T cell subset sorted from them (not recorded which). This receptor was identified in an adult woman who had mild COVID-19 (a few samples of this study predate the infection). Cell type and time point are not known. The chain couples TRBV29-1 to TRBJ2-2; D is possibly TRBD1 or TRBD2 (5 bases each). Here the CDR3 DNA reads TGCAGCGTTGCGGGACGGGGAATCACCACCGGGGAGCTGTTTTTT. Translating gives CSVAGRGITTGELFF.